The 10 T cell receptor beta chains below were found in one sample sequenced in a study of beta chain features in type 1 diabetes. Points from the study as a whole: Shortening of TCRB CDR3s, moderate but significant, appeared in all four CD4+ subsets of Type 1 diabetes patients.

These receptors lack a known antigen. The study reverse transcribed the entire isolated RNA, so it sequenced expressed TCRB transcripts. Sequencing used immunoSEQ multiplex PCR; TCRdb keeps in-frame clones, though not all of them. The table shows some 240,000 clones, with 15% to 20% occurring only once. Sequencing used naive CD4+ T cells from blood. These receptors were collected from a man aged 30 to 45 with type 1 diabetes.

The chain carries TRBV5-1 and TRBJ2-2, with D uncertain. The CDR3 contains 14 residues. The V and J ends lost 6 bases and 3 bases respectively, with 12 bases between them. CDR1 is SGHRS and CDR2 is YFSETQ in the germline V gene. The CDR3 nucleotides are TGCGCCAGCACGGGTTACACTGACACCGGGGAGCTGTTTTTT. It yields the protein CASTGYTDTGELFF.

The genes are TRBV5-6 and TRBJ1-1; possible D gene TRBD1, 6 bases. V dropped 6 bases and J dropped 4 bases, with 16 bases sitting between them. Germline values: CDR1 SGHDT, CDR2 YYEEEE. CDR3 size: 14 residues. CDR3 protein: CASTLAGEVTEAFF. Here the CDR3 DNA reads TGTGCCAGCACCCTAGCAGGGGAGGTCACTGAAGCTTTCTTT.

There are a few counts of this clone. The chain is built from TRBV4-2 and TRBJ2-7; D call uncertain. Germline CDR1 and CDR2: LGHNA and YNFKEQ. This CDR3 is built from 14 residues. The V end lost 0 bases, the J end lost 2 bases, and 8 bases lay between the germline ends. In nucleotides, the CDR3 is TGTGCCAGCAGCCAAGAGGCAGAAACCTACGAGCAGTACTTC. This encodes CASSQEAETYEQYF.

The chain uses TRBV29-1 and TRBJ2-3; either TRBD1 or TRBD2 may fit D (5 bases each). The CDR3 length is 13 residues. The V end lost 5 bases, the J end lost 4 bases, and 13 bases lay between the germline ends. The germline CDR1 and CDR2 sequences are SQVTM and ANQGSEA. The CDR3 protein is CSVQGATPDTQYF. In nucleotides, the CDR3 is TGCAGCGTTCAGGGAGCGACACCAGATACGCAGTATTTT.

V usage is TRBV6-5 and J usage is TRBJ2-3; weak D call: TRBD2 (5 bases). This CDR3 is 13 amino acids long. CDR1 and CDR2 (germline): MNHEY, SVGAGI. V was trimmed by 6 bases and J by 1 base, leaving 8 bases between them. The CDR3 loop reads CASSFSGTDTQYF. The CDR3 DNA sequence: TGTGCCAGCAGCTTTAGCGGCACAGATACGCAGTATTTT.

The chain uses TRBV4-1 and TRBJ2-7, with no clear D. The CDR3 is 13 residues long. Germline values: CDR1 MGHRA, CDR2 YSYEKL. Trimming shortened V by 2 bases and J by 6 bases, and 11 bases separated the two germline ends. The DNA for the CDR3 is TGCGCCAGCAGCCAACAAGCACGGCTCGAGCAGTACTTC. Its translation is CASSQQARLEQYF.

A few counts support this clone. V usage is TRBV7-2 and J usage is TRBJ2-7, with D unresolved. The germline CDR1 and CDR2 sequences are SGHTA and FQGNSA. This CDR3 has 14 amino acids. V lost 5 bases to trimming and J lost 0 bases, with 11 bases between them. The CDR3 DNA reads TGTGCCAGCAGCCCGCGATTCGGCTCCTACGAGCAGTACTTC. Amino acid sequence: CASSPRFGSYEQYF.

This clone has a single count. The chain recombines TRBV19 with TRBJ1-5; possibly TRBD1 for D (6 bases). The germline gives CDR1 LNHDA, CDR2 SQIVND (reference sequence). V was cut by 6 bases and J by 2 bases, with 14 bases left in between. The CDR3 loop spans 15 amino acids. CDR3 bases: TGTGCCAGTAGCCAACAGGGTTCGGGCAATCAGCCCCAGCATTTT. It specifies CASSQQGSGNQPQHF.

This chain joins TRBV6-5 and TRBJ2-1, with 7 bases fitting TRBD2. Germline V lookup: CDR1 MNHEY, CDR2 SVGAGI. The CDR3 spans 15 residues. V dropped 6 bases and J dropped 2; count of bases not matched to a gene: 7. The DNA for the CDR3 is TGTGCCAGCAGCCAGGTGGCGGGAGCCTACAATGAGCAGTTCTTC. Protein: CASSQVAGAYNEQFF.

Here the CDR3 reads CASSARTGPYEQYF. The CDR3 DNA reads TGTGCCAGCAGCGCTCGGACAGGGCCTTACGAGCAGTACTTC. The chain couples TRBV9 to TRBJ2-7, with 8 bases lining up with TRBD1. In germline, CDR1 is SGDLS, CDR2 YYNGEE. V lost 3 bases to trimming and J lost 4 bases; unmatched junction nucleotides: 6. The CDR3 spans 14 residues.